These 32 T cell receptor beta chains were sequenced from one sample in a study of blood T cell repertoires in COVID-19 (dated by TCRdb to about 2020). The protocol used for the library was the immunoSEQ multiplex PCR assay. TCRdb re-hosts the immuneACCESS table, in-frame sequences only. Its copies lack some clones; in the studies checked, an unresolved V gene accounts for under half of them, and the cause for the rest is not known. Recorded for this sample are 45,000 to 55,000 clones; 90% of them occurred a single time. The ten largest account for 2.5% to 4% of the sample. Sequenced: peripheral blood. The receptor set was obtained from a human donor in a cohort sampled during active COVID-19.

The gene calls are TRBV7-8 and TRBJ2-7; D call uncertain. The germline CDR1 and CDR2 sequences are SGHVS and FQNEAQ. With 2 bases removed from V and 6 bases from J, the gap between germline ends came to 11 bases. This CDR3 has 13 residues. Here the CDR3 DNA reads TGTGCCAGCAGCTTAACGACATTTTTCGAGCAGTACTTC. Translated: CASSLTTFFEQYF.

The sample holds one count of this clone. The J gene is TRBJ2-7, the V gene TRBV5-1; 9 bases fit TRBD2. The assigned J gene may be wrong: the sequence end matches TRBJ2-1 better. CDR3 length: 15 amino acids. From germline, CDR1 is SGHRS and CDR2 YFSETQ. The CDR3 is CASSLETSGLNEQFF. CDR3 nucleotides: TGCGCCAGCAGCTTGGAGACTAGCGGACTCAATGAGCAGTTCTTC.

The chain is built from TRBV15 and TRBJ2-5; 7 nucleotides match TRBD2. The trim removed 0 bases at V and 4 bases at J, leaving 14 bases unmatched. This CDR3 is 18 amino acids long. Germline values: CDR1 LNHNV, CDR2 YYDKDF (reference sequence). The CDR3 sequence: CATSRDLFGGRGGETQYF. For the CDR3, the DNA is TGTGCCACCAGCAGAGATTTGTTCGGTGGGAGGGGAGGAGAGACCCAGTACTTC.

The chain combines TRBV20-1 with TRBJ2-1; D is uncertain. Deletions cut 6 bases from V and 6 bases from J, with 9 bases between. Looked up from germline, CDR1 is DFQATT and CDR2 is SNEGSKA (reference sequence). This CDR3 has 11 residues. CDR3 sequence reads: CSALNRNEQFF. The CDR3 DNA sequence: TGCAGTGCGCTAAACCGCAATGAGCAGTTCTTC.

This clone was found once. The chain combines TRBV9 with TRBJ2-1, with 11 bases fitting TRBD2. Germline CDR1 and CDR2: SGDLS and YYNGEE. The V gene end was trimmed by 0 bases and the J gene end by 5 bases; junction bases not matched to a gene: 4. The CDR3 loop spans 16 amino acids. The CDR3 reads CASSVGTSGRHNEQFF. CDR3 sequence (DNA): TGTGCCAGCAGCGTAGGGACTAGCGGGCGACACAATGAGCAGTTCTTC.

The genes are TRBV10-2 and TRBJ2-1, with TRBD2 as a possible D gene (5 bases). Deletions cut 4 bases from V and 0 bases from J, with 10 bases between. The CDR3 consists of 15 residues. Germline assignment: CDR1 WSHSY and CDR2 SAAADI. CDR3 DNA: TGCGCCAGCAGTGTCAGCGGAGGCTCCTACAATGAGCAGTTCTTC. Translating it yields CASSVSGGSYNEQFF.

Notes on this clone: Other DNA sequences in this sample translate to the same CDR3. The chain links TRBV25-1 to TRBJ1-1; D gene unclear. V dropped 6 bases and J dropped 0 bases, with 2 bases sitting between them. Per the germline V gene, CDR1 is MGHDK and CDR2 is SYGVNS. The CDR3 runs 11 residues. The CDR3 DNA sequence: TGTGCCAGCAGCTTGAACACTGAAGCTTTCTTT. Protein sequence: CASSLNTEAFF.

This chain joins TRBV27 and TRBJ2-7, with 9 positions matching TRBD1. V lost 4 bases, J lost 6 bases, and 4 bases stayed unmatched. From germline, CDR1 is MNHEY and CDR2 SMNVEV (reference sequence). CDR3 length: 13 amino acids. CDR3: CASSSDRGFEQYF. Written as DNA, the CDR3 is TGTGCCAGCAGTTCTGACAGGGGGTTCGAGCAGTACTTC.

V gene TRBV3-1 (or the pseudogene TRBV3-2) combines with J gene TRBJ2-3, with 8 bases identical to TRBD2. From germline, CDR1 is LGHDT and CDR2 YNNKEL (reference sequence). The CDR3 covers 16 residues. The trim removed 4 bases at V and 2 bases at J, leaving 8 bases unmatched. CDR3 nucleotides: TGTGCCAGCAGCCCGATGCGGGGGGCAAACACAGATACGCAGTATTTT. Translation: CASSPMRGANTDTQYF.

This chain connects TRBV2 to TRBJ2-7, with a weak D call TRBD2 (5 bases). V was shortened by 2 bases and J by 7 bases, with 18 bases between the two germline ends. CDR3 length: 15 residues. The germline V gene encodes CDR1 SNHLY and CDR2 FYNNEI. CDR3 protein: CASSERSGILGEQYF. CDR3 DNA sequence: TGTGCCAGCAGTGAAAGGTCCGGGATTTTGGGGGAGCAGTACTTC.

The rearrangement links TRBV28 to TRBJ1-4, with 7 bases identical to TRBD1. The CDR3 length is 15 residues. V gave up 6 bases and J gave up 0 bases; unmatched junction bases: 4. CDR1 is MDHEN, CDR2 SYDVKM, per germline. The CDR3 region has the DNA TGTGCCAGCAGACCTACAGGGGCAACTAATGAAAAACTGTTTTTT. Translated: CASRPTGATNEKLFF.

CDR3 sequence reads: CASSPGTNNSPLHF. Here the CDR3 DNA reads TGTGCCAGCTCACCGGGGACAAATAATTCACCCCTCCACTTT. The rearrangement links TRBV18 to TRBJ1-6, with D perhaps TRBD1 (6 bases). The CDR3 length is 14 residues. In germline, CDR1 is KGHSH, CDR2 LQKENI. V was shortened by 3 bases and J by 5 bases, with 8 bases between the two germline ends.

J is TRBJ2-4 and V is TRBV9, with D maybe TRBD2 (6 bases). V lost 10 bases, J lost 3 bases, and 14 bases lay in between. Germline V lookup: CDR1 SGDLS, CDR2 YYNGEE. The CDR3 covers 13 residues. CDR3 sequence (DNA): TGTGCCTCGGGCGGGGACTTCAAAAACATTCAGTACTTC. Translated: CASGGDFKNIQYF. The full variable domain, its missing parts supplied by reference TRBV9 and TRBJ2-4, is DSGVTQTPKHLITATGQRVTLRCSPRSGDLSVYWYQQSLDQGLQFLIQYYNGEERAKGNILERFSAQQFPDLHSELNLSSLELGDSALYFCASGGDFKNIQYFGAGTRLSVL.

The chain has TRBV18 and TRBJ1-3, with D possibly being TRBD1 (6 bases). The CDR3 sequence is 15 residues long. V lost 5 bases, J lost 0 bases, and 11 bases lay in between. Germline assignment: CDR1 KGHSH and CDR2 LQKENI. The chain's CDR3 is CASSSGHSSGNTIYF. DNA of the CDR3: TGTGCCAGCTCATCGGGACATTCCTCTGGAAACACCATATATTTT.

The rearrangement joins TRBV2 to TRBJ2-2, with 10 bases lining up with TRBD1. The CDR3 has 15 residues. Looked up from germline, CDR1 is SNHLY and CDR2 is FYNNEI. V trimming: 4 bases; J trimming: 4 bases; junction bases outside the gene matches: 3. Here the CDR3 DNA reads TGTGCCAGCAGTGTGGACAGGGGGAGCACCGGGGAGCTGTTTTTT. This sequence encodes CASSVDRGSTGELFF.

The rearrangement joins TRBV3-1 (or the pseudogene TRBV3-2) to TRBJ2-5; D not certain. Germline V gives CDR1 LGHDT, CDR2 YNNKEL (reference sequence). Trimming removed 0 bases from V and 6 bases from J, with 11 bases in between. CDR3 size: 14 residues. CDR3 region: CASSQDISLKTQYF. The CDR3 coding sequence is TGTGCCAGCAGCCAAGATATTAGCTTGAAGACCCAGTACTTC.

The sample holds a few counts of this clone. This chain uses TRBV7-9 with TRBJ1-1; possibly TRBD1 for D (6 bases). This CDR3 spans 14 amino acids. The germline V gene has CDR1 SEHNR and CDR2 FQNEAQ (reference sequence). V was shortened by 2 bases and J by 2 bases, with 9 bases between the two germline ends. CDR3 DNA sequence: TGTGCCAGCAGCTTAAGACAGGCTAACACTGAAGCTTTCTTT. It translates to CASSLRQANTEAFF.

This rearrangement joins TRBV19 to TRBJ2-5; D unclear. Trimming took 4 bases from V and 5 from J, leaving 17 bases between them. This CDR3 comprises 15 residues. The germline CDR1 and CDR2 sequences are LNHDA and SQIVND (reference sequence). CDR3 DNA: TGTGCCAGTAGTAGTCTTCCCGGAGCTGAGGAGACCCAGTACTTC. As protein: CASSSLPGAEETQYF.

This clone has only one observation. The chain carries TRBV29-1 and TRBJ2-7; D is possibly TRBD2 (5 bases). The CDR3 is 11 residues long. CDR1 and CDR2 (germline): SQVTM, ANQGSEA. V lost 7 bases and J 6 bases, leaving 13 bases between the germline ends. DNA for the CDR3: TGCAGCGCCGAGTCGGGAATCGAGCAGTACTTC. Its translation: CSAESGIEQYF.

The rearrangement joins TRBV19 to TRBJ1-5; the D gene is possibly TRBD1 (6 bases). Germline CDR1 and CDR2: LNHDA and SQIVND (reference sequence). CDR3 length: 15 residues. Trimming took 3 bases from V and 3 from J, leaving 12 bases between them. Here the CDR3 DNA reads TGTGCCAGTAGTATTAGGGGGAAAGTCAATCAGCCCCAGCATTTT. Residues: CASSIRGKVNQPQHF.

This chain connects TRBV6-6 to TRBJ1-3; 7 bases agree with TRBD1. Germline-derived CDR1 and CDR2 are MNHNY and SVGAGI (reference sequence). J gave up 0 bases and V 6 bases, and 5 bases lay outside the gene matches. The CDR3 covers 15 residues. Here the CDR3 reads CASRPDRISGNTIYF. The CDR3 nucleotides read TGTGCCAGCAGACCGGACAGGATCTCTGGAAACACCATATATTTT.

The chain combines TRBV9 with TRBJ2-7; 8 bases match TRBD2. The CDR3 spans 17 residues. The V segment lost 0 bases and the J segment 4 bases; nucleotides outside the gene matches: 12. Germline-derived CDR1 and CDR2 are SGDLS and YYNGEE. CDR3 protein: CASSVGAGAGGLYEQYF. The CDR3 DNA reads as TGTGCCAGCAGCGTAGGGGCAGGCGCGGGAGGTCTTTACGAGCAGTACTTC. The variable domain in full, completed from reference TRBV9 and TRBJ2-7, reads DSGVTQTPKHLITATGQRVTLRCSPRSGDLSVYWYQQSLDQGLQFLIQYYNGEERAKGNILERFSAQQFPDLHSELNLSSLELGDSALYFCASSVGAGAGGLYEQYFGPGTRLTVT.

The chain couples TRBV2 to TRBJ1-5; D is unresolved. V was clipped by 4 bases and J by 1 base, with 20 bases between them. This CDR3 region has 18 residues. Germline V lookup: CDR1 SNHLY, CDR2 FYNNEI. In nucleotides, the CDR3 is TGTGCCAGCAGTGCACCTTTTGGGTTGGAGAACAGCAATCAGCCCCAGCATTTT. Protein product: CASSAPFGLENSNQPQHF.

For the CDR3, the DNA is TGTGCCAGCAGCCAAAGGGGCTACAATGAGCAGTTCTTC. Protein: CASSQRGYNEQFF. J is TRBJ2-1 and V is TRBV14; D may be TRBD1 (5 bases). The CDR3 loop spans 13 amino acids. Trimming removed 2 bases from V and 3 bases from J, with 5 bases in between. Germline values: CDR1 SGHDN, CDR2 FVKESK.

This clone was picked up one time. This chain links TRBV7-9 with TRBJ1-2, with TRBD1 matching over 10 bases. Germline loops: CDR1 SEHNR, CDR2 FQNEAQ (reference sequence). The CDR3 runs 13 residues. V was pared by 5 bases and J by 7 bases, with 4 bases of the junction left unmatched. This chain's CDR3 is CASSLDRGSGYTF. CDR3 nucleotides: TGTGCCAGCAGCCTGGACAGGGGGTCTGGCTACACCTTC. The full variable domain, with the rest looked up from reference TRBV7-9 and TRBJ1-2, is DTGVSQNPRHKITKRGQNVTFRCDPISEHNRLYWYRQTLGQGPEFLTYFQNEAQLEKSRLLSDRFSAERPKGSFSTLEIQRTEQGDSAMYLCASSLDRGSGYTFGSGTRLTVV.

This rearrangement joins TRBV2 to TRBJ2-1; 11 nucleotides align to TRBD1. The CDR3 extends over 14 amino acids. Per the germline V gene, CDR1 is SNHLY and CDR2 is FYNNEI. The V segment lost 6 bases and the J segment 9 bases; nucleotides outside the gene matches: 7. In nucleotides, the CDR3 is TGTGCCAGCAGCTGGGACAGGGGGAGAGGTGAGCAGTTCTTC. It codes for CASSWDRGRGEQFF.

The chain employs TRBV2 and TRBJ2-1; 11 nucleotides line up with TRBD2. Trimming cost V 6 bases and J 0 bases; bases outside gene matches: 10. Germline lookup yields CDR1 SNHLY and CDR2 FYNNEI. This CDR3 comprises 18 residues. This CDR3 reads CASRAGTSGTISYNEQFF. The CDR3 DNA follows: TGTGCCAGCAGAGCCGGGACTAGCGGTACTATCTCCTACAATGAGCAGTTCTTC.

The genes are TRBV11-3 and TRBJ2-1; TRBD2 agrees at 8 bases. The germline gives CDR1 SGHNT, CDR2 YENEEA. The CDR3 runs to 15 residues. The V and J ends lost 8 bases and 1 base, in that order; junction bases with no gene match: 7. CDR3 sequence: CASSAGGNSYNEQFF. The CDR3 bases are TGTGCCAGCTCGGCGGGAGGTAATTCCTACAATGAGCAGTTCTTC.

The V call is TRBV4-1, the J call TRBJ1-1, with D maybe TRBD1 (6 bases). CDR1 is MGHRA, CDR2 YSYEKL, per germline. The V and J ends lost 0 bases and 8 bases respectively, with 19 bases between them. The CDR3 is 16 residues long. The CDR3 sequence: CASSQEATGIAFEAFF. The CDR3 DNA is TGCGCCAGCAGCCAAGAGGCCACAGGGATAGCCTTCGAAGCTTTCTTT.

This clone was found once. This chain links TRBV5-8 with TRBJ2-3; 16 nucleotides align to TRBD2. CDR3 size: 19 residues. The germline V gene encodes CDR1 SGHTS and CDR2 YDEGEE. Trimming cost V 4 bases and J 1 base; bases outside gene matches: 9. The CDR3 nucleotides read TGTGCCAGCAGCGCAGGGACTAGCGGGAGGGTTGACGGCACAGATACGCAGTATTTT. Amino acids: CASSAGTSGRVDGTDTQYF.

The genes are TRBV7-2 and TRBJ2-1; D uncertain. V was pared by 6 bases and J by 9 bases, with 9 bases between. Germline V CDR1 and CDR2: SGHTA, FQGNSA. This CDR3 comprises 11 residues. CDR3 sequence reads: CASRVASEQFF. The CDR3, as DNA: TGTGCCAGCAGGGTCGCCAGTGAGCAGTTCTTC. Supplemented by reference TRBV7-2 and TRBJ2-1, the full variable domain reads GAGVSQSPSNKVTEKGKDVELRCDPISGHTALYWYRQSLGQGLEFLIYFQGNSAPDKSGLPSDRFSAERTGGSVSTLTIQRTQQEDSAVYLCASRVASEQFFGPGTRLTVL.

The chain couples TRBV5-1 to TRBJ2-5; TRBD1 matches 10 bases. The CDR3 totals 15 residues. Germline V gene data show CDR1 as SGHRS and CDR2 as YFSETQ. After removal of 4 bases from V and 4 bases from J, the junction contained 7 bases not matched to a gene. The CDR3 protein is CASSGRQGARETQYF. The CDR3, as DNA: TGCGCCAGCAGCGGCAGACAGGGGGCGAGAGAGACCCAGTACTTC.